This T cell receptor beta chain originates from a study of vaccination effects on CD4 cells after COVID-19. Assay used: immunoSEQ multiplex PCR; TCRdb lists only in-frame clones, some missing. Counted here are 25,000 to 35,000 clones, around four fifths occurring once; the ten biggest clones make up around 1.4%. Remarks on this clone: Its antigen is still unknown.

Antigen-specific CD4+ T cells were expanded (with viral peptide pools) by the ViraFEST assay ahead of sequencing. Following 10 days of culture, CD4+ T cells were isolated. Two doses of BNT162b2 or mRNA-1273 vaccine were administered to participants. The CDR3 runs to 14 residues. Trimming left V 4 bases short and J 5 bases short, with 11 bases between. CDR1 LGHDT and CDR2 YNNKEL come from the germline V gene (reference sequence). The material sequenced was CD4+ T cells from PBMCs cultured with HCoV-NL63 spike peptides, taken after COVID-19 vaccination. The chain recombines TRBV3-1 (or the pseudogene TRBV3-2) with TRBJ2-2, with D perhaps TRBD2 (6 bases). The sequence was obtained from a human donor who received a COVID-19 vaccine. Some clones in this sample may be carry-over from other donors' samples. The CDR3 sequence: CASSLQGGTGELFF. In nucleotides, the CDR3 is TGTGCCAGCAGCCTCCAGGGAGGAACCGGGGAGCTGTTTTTT.